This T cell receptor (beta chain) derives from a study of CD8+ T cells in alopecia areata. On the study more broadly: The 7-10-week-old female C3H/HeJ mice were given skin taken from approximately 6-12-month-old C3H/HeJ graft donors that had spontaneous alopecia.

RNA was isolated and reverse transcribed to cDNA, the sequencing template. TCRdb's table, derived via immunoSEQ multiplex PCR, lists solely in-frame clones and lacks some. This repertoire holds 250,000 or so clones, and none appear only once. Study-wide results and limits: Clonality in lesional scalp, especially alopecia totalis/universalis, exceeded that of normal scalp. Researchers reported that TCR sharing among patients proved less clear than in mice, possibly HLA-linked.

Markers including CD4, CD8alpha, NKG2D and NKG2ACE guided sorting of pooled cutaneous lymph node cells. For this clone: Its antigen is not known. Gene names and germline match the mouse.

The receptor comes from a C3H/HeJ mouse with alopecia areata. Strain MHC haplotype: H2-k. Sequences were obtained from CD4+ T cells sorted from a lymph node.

This CDR3 is CASSHDNNQDTQYF. The CDR3 bases that were read are TGTGCTAGCAGCCACGACAATAACCAAGAC. V and J are TRBV21 and TRBJ2-5; D call uncertain. The CDR3 end is not reached by the read, which stops 4 residues before it; the germline J gene fills it in. TRBV21 is annotated as an ORF whose role is uncertain. The CDR3 sequence is 14 residues long. The V gene lost 6 bases and the J gene lost 0 bases, with 10 bases spanning the gap.